Following are 21 T cell receptor beta chains from one sample sequenced in a study of T cells after yellow fever vaccination. TCRdb called the 5' RACE reads again in MiXCR, with one record for every CDR3 protein. The sample includes 610,000 or so distinct CDR3 sequences, 9% to 15% of them seen just once. Sequencing was performed on PBMCs, taken on the day of the yellow fever booster vaccination. These receptor sequences come from a man aged 25-40 years who received the YFV17D yellow fever vaccine.

The V and J genes are TRBV14 and TRBJ2-1, with D perhaps TRBD2 (5 bases). The CDR3 runs 15 residues. The V end was cut by 4 bases, the J end by 6 bases, with 16 bases between. Germline V gene sequence: CDR1 SGHDN, CDR2 FVKESK. For the CDR3, the DNA is TGTGCCAGCAGCCCTACTAGGTTGGGTCTCAATGAGCAGTTCTTC. As protein: CASSPTRLGLNEQFF.

In this sample, this clonotype turned up a few times. The chain employs TRBV29-1 and TRBJ2-5, with D possibly TRBD2 on 7 matching bases. The length of the CDR3 is 12 residues. CDR1 and CDR2 from the germline V gene are SQVTM and ANQGSEA. Trimming removed 3 bases from V and 5 bases from J, with 10 bases in between. The CDR3 coding sequence is TGCAGCGTTGACGGGGGGCTGGAGACCCAGTACTTC. As protein: CSVDGGLETQYF.

This rearrangement joins TRBV20-1 to TRBJ2-3; possible D gene TRBD1, 6 bases. V lost 8 bases and J 3 bases, leaving 12 bases between the germline ends. The CDR3 has 12 amino acids. Looked up from germline, CDR1 is DFQATT and CDR2 is SNEGSKA (reference sequence). CDR3 sequence reads: CSHSTGTDTQYF. CDR3 DNA sequence: TGCAGTCATTCCACAGGGACAGATACGCAGTATTTT.

This chain joins TRBV12-3 or TRBV12-4 and TRBJ2-1; tentative D call: TRBD2 (6 bases). This CDR3 region has 15 residues. Trimming stripped 0 bases from V and 3 bases from J, with 9 bases between. The CDR3 protein is CASSLAGGVYNEQFF. CDR3 DNA: TGTGCCAGCAGTTTAGCGGGAGGAGTCTACAATGAGCAGTTCTTC.

There are a few counts of this clonotype. The gene calls are TRBV10-1 and TRBJ2-1; 9 bases agree with TRBD2. The CDR3 is made up of 14 amino acids. Germline CDR1 and CDR2: WNHNN and SYGVQD (reference sequence). V gave up 4 bases and J gave up 6 bases; unmatched junction bases: 4. As DNA, the CDR3 is TGCGCCAGCAGTGCACTAGCGGGTCGCAATGAGCAGTTCTTC. This encodes CASSALAGRNEQFF.

This clonotype came up many times. The V call is TRBV6-5, the J call TRBJ2-1; the D gene is possibly TRBD2 (6 bases). The germline CDR1 and CDR2 sequences are MNHEY and SVGAGI. The CDR3 contains 15 residues. V lost 0 bases to trimming and J lost 9 bases, with 15 bases between them. The CDR3 here is CASSYSNAGRVEQFF. In nucleotides, the CDR3 is TGTGCCAGCAGTTACTCGAATGCGGGAAGGGTTGAGCAGTTCTTC.

The chain couples TRBV12-5 to TRBJ2-1; 10 bases line up with TRBD2. Germline assignment: CDR1 LGHNT and CDR2 FRNRAP. The CDR3 spans 16 residues. Germline trimming cut 7 bases from V and 5 bases from J; bases unmatched to any gene: 11. DNA for the CDR3: TGTGCTAGTGTCCCTCCGGGACTAGCGCTCAACAATGAGCAGTTCTTC. Protein product: CASVPPGLALNNEQFF.

This clonotype turned up a few times. The chain employs TRBV7-8 and TRBJ2-7; 11 bases agree with TRBD2. There are 15 residues in the CDR3. V was clipped by 5 bases and J by 3 bases; unmatched bases: 6. In germline, CDR1 is SGHVS, CDR2 FQNEAQ. CDR3 sequence (DNA): TGTGCCAGCAGCCCCATCGGGACTAGCGGCTACGAGCAGTACTTC. It yields the protein CASSPIGTSGYEQYF.

This clonotype was observed a few times. The chain couples TRBV5-6 to TRBJ2-3, with 10 bases identical to TRBD2. This CDR3 spans 15 amino acids. Germline V gene sequence: CDR1 SGHDT, CDR2 YYEEEE. V lost 0 bases and J lost 9; bases outside the gene matches: 7. The CDR3 DNA reads as TGTGCCAGCAGCTTGGTACTAGCGGGGACCGAGACGCAGTATTTT. Translating gives CASSLVLAGTETQYF.

This clonotype has a handful of counts. This chain links TRBV4-3 with TRBJ2-1; either TRBD1 or TRBD2 may fit D (6 bases each). The V end lost 1 base, the J end lost 2 bases, and 15 bases lay between the germline ends. CDR1 and CDR2 from the germline V gene are LGHNA and YSLEER. This CDR3 has 17 residues. CDR3 sequence reads: CASSQGVRRGTYNEQFF. CDR3 coding DNA: TGCGCCAGCAGCCAAGGTGTCAGGAGGGGGACCTACAATGAGCAGTTCTTC.

This clonotype was seen a handful of times. The CDR3 loop reads CASSRGARGYGYTF. As DNA, the CDR3 is TGTGCCAGCAGTCGGGGGGCGCGGGGCTATGGCTACACCTTC. This rearrangement joins TRBV27 to TRBJ1-2; weak D call: TRBD1 (6 bases). Germline V gene lookup returns CDR1 MNHEY and CDR2 SMNVEV (reference sequence). This CDR3 has 14 amino acids. V lost 5 bases and J lost 4, with 14 bases in between.

In this sample, this clonotype turned up a few times. The chain links TRBV6-2 or TRBV6-3 to TRBJ2-1; tentatively, D is TRBD1 (6 bases). Between the trimmed V and J ends, which lost 6 bases and 8 bases, there was a span of 8 bases. CDR1 and CDR2 from the germline V gene are MNHEY and SVGEGT. The length of the CDR3 is 11 residues. CDR3 nucleotide sequence: TGTGCCAGCAGACAGGGCCATGAGCAGTTCTTC. This sequence encodes CASRQGHEQFF.

This chain links TRBV30 with TRBJ1-1, with D hard to call. The CDR3 contains 15 residues. Germline V CDR1 and CDR2: GTSNPN, SVGIG (reference sequence). Trimming shortened V by 8 bases and J by 7 bases, and 26 bases separated the two germline ends. The chain's CDR3 is CAELELTLLRSEAFF. Here the CDR3 DNA reads TGTGCCGAACTGGAGCTCACGCTCTTAAGAAGTGAAGCTTTCTTT.

The genes are TRBV9 and TRBJ2-6, with a tentative D call TRBD2 (5 bases). The length of the CDR3 is 20 residues. Germline CDR1 reads SGDLS; CDR2 reads YYNGEE. Trimming removed 2 bases from V and 4 bases from J, with 25 bases in between. CDR3: CASSVPREGSRTGGANVLTF. For the CDR3, the DNA is TGTGCCAGCAGCGTCCCAAGAGAGGGCAGCCGGACGGGAGGGGCCAACGTCCTGACTTTC.

This clonotype came up a few times. The CDR3 reads CASSKGLAGAWYNEQFF. The CDR3 nucleotides read TGTGCCAGCAGCAAAGGGCTAGCGGGAGCGTGGTACAATGAGCAGTTCTTC. The genes are TRBV12-3 or TRBV12-4 and TRBJ2-1; 10 bases agree with TRBD2. The V and J ends lost 6 bases and 4 bases, in that order; junction bases with no gene match: 12. The CDR3 sequence is 17 residues long.

This clonotype was counted between two and nine times. The chain employs TRBV7-2 and TRBJ1-5, with D tentatively TRBD1 (5 bases). The CDR3 runs 15 residues. The V gene lost 2 bases and the J gene lost 7 bases, with 15 bases spanning the gap. Looked up from germline, CDR1 is SGHTA and CDR2 is FQGNSA. The CDR3 DNA follows: TGTGCCAGCAGCTTACAATCTGGGGGGGGGCAGCCCCAGCATTTT. Its translation: CASSLQSGGGQPQHF.

The chain recombines TRBV5-5 with TRBJ2-1, with no clear D. With 3 bases removed from V and 10 bases from J, the gap between germline ends came to 8 bases. CDR3 length: 11 amino acids. Germline V gene sequence: CDR1 SGHKS, CDR2 YYEKEE (reference sequence). CDR3 nucleotide sequence: TGTGCCAGCAGCTCGGTAATGGAGCAGTTCTTC. Protein sequence: CASSSVMEQFF.

This clonotype was detected a few times. The CDR3 region is CSASWQGTGNTIYF. DNA for the CDR3: TGCAGCGCATCTTGGCAGGGAACTGGAAACACCATATATTTT. This chain connects TRBV29-1 to TRBJ1-3; perhaps TRBD1 as D (5 bases). V was clipped by 7 bases and J by 2 bases, with 15 bases between them. Germline V gives CDR1 SQVTM, CDR2 ANQGSEA. CDR3 length: 14 amino acids.

The chain has TRBV19 and TRBJ2-2; D uncertain. This CDR3 is 13 amino acids long. V was cut by 6 bases and J by 8 bases, with 13 bases left in between. The germline CDR1 and CDR2 sequences are LNHDA and SQIVND (reference sequence). CDR3 nucleotide sequence: TGTGCCAGTAGCCTTGTAACACGGGGGGAGCTGTTTTTT. This translates into CASSLVTRGELFF.

In its sample, this clonotype was seen a few times. V and J are TRBV29-1 and TRBJ2-3; D is undetermined. Germline V gene data show CDR1 as SQVTM and CDR2 as ANQGSEA. This CDR3 region has 14 residues. Trimming took 1 base from V and 2 from J, leaving 10 bases between them. CDR3 DNA: TGCAGCGTTGAAGCTGGAGACAACACAGATACGCAGTATTTT. Translating it yields CSVEAGDNTDTQYF.

The chain couples TRBV28 to TRBJ2-1; D possibly corresponds to TRBD1 (6 bases). This CDR3 has 14 amino acids. Trimming removed 6 bases from V and 7 bases from J, with 16 bases in between. Germline V CDR1 and CDR2: MDHEN, SYDVKM. Here the CDR3 reads CASSWTALENEQFF. Written as DNA, the CDR3 is TGTGCCAGCAGCTGGACAGCCCTGGAAAATGAGCAGTTCTTC.